The T cell receptor (beta chain) described here comes from a study of Graves' ophthalmopathy and Graves' hyperthyroidism. Study-wide results and caveats: Blood contained most expanded thyroid clonotypes exceeding 0.001 frequency.

This clonotype was seen ten or more times. Its cognate antigen is unknown. At one end the junction does not follow the germline gene, possibly because of a read error. Transcripts of RNA were the source for amplifying TCR beta CDR3 regions. Scientists carried out first-round RT-PCR using HTBI primers and then a second-round multiplex PCR. Each CDR3 protein is one row after TCRdb ran MiXCR on the multiplex PCR reads. The profile shows around 670,000 distinct CDR3 sequences, roughly 41% of them singletons. Thyroid ultrasound, orbital computed tomography, TRAb, serum thyroxine and clinical symptoms formed the basis of diagnosis. This TCR derives from an adult man with Graves' ophthalmopathy. Sequenced material: peripheral blood.

CDR3 sequence reads: CASRRTGEETQYF. CDR3 bases: TGTGCCAGCAGACGAACAGGGGAAGAGACCCAGTACTTC. The chain couples TRBV10-2 to TRBJ2-5; 7 nucleotides line up with TRBD1. Germline V gives CDR1 WSHSY, CDR2 SAAADI. The CDR3 has 13 amino acids.